The rows below give T cell receptor beta chains drawn from one sample of a study of cytomegalovirus exposure and HLA in healthy donors. Assay used: immunoSEQ multiplex PCR; TCRdb lists only in-frame clones, some missing. The table has about 150,000 clones, around 75% seen once. Sequenced sample: PBMCs. Receptor source: a man in his late teens or twenties in good health and CMV-seronegative. Both conserved end residues are trimmed from each CDR3.

j_gene: TRBJ2-5; v_gene: TRBV9; CDR3aa: ASSALAGGQETQY
j_gene: TRBJ2-5; v_gene: TRBV7-9; CDR3aa: ASNPRTGTSEETQY
j_gene: TRBJ2-3; v_gene: TRBV21-1; CDR3aa: ASSPGTKVTDTQY
j_gene: TRBJ2-2; v_gene: TRBV30; CDR3aa: AWTVDTGELF
j_gene: TRBJ1-3; v_gene: TRBV18; CDR3aa: ASSPTEVSGNTIY
j_gene: TRBJ2-1; v_gene: TRBV9; CDR3aa: ASSVVHEANEQF
j_gene: TRBJ1-2; v_gene: TRBV10-3; CDR3aa: AISEYSNYGYT
j_gene: TRBJ2-2; v_gene: TRBV7-9; CDR3aa: ASSLGGGAAGELF
j_gene: TRBJ2-7; v_gene: TRBV18; CDR3aa: ASSPFGQEYEQY
j_gene: TRBJ2-3; v_gene: TRBV9; CDR3aa: ASSVAGGQSTDTQY
j_gene: TRBJ2-4; v_gene: TRBV11-3; CDR3aa: ASSYAPGGIQY
j_gene: TRBJ2-7; v_gene: TRBV7-2; CDR3aa: ASSPGGLAGDTRYEQY
j_gene: TRBJ2-1; v_gene: TRBV7-9; CDR3aa: ASTEGGPAI
j_gene: TRBJ1-5; v_gene: TRBV10-3; CDR3aa: AIRTGADQPQH
j_gene: TRBJ1-5; v_gene: TRBV29-1; CDR3aa: SVVEGALNSNQPQH
j_gene: TRBJ1-1; v_gene: TRBV4-3; CDR3aa: ASSQVGNTEAF
j_gene: TRBJ2-7; v_gene: TRBV28; CDR3aa: ASSSEAPGSYEQY
j_gene: TRBJ2-2; v_gene: TRBV4-3; CDR3aa: ASSQEGSILAGNTGELF
j_gene: TRBJ2-7; v_gene: TRBV21-1; CDR3aa: ASSVQIYEQY
j_gene: TRBJ1-2; v_gene: TRBV5-1; CDR3aa: ASSLEGVYGYT
j_gene: TRBJ1-5; v_gene: TRBV28; CDR3aa: ASDTGGNQPQH
j_gene: TRBJ2-7; v_gene: TRBV4-1; CDR3aa: ASSSDDHSSYEQY
j_gene: TRBJ1-2; v_gene: TRBV25-1; CDR3aa: ASSSMTRPDGYT
j_gene: TRBJ2-3; v_gene: TRBV5-1; CDR3aa: ASSLRDTPSTDTQY
j_gene: TRBJ1-1; v_gene: TRBV7-9; CDR3aa: ASSLGRGTGNTEAF
j_gene: TRBJ2-7; v_gene: TRBV7-9; CDR3aa: ASSLALAGDEQY
j_gene: TRBJ1-2; v_gene: TRBV27; CDR3aa: ASSSIRGPRLYGYT
j_gene: TRBJ1-2; v_gene: TRBV5-1; CDR3aa: ASSLSGSGGYT
j_gene: TRBJ2-7; v_gene: TRBV5-6; CDR3aa: ASRPGGATYEQY
j_gene: TRBJ2-1; v_gene: TRBV7-9; CDR3aa: AGGEGYNEQF
j_gene: TRBJ2-7; v_gene: TRBV10-1; CDR3aa: ASSEGSGSPTQY
j_gene: TRBJ2-2; v_gene: TRBV27; CDR3aa: ASSHSAGDHTGELF